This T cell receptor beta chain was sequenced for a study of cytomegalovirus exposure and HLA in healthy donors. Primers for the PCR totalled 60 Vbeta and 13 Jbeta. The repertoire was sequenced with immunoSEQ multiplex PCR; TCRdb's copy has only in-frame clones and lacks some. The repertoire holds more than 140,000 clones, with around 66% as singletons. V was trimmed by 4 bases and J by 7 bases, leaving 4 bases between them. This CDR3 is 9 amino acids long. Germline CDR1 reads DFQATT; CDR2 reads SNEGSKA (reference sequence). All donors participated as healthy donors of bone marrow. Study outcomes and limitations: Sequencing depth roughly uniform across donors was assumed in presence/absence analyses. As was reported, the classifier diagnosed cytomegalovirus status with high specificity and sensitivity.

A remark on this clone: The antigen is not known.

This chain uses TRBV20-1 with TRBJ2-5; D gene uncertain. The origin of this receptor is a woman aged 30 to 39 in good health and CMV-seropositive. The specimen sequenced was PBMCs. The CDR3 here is CSAIGTQYF. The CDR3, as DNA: TGCAGTGCTATCGGGACCCAGTACTTC.